This entry features one TCR beta chain sequence. This specimen belongs to a study of blood T cell repertoires in COVID-19. Measured with immunoSEQ multiplex PCR; TCRdb has only the in-frame clones, and not every one. Found here are approximately 250,000 clones, 88% of them singletons; the top ten hold under 2.5%. The source material was PBMCs or T cells enriched from blood (not recorded which). The TCR was taken from a woman aged 55 to 70 in a cohort exposed to, infected with or recovered from COVID-19 (not recorded which).

The DNA of the CDR3 is TGTGCCAGCAGCCCAAAGAAGCGGGAGGGCCTGAGCTCCTACAATGAGCAGTTCTTC. Translation: CASSPKKREGLSSYNEQFF. The chain recombines TRBV7-9 with TRBJ2-1; 10 nucleotides line up with TRBD2. The CDR3 length is 19 residues. The germline CDR1 and CDR2 sequences are SEHNR and FQNEAQ (reference sequence). Trimming at V came to 5 bases and at J to 0 bases, leaving 13 bases not matched to a gene.